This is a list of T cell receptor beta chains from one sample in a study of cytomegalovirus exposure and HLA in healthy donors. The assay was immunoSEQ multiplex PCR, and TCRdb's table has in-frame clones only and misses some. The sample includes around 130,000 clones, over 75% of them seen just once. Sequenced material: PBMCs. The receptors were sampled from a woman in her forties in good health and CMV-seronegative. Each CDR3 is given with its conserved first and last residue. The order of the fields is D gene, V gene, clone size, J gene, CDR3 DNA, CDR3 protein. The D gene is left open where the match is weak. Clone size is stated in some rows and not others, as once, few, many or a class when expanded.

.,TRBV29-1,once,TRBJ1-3,TGCAGCGTTGTAGGGACTTTCACAAACACCATATATTTT,CSVVGTFTNTIYF
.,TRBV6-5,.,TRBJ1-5,TGTGCCAGCAGTGCGGTCTCTAGCAATCAGCCCCAGCATTTT,CASSAVSSNQPQHF
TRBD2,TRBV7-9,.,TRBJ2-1,TGTGCCAGCAGCTTTACTAGCGGGAGGGAGCAGTTCTTC,CASSFTSGREQFF
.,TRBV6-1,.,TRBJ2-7,TGTGCCAGCAGTGATCTGGGACTTCGCGAGCAGTACTTC,CASSDLGLREQYF
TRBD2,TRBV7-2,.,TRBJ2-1,TGTGCCAGCAGCTTTCAAGCGGGAGGGTACAATGAGCAGTTCTTC,CASSFQAGGYNEQFF
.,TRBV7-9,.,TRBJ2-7,TGTGCCAGCAGCTTAAACAGGGCCTACGAGCAGTACTTC,CASSLNRAYEQYF
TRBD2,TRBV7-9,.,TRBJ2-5,TGTGCCAGCAGCTTAGATCGGACTAGCGGGGGCAACTTC,CASSLDRTSGGNF
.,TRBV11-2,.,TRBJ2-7,TGTGCCAGCAGCTTACTACGCCGGGACGGGAGCTCCTACGAGCAGTACTTC,CASSLLRRDGSSYEQYF
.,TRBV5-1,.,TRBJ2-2,TGCGCCAGCAGCTTGTTGACGGGAACGAACACCGGGGAGCTGTTTTTT,CASSLLTGTNTGELFF
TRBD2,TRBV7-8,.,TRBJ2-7,TGTGCCAGCAGCACCACCACGGGACTAGCGGGCGAGCAGTACTTC,CASSTTTGLAGEQYF
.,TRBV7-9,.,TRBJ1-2,TGTTCCAGCAGCGAGAGACCGAACAGGGATGGCTACACCTTC,CSSSERPNRDGYTF
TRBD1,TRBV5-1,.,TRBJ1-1,TGCGCCAGCAGCGCGGGCGGGACAGGGCCCACTGAAGCTTTCTTT,CASSAGGTGPTEAFF
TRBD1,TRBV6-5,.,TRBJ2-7,TGTGCCAGCAGTTACAGTCAGGGGGACTACGAGCAGTACTTC,CASSYSQGDYEQYF
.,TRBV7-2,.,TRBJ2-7,TGTGCCAGCAGCTTATCCCCGGGGGCCTACGAGCAGTACTTC,CASSLSPGAYEQYF
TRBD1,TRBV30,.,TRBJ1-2,TGTGCCTCCGGACAGGGTAATTATGGCTACACCTTC,CASGQGNYGYTF
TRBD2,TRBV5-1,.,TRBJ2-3,TGCGCCAGCAGCCTTAGCGGGAGAAGCACAGATACGCAGTATTTT,CASSLSGRSTDTQYF
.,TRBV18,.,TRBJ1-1,TGTGCCAGCCAAAGCCAGGAGGAGAACACTGAAGCTTTCTTT,CASQSQEENTEAFF
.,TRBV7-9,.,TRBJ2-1,TGTTCCAGCAGCTTAGGGATACTAGTCAATGAGCAGTTCTTC,CSSSLGILVNEQFF
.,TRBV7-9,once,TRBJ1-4,TGTGCCAGCGGCTTAGCAGAGGGCTCGGGTGAAAAACTGTTTTTT,CASGLAEGSGEKLFF
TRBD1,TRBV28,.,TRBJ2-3,TGTGCCAGCATTACCGGGACAGGAAGCACAGATACGCAGTATTTT,CASITGTGSTDTQYF
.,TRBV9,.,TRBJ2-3,TGTGCCAGCAGCGTAGTATATTCGGATACGCAGTATTTT,CASSVVYSDTQYF
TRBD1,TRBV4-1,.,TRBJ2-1,TGCGCCAGCAGCCAACCCACCCGGACAGGGGGGCTCTACAATGAGCAGTTCTTC,CASSQPTRTGGLYNEQFF
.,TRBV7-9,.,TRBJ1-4,TGTGCCAGCAGCTCAGCTTGGAGTGTTTTGGGGAGTGAGAATGAAAAACTGTTTTTT,CASSSAWSVLGSENEKLFF
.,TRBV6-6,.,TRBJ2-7,TGTGCCAGCAGTTACTTAGGGACATGGGGATACGAGCAGTACTTC,CASSYLGTWGYEQYF
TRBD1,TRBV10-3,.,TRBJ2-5,TGTGCCATCAGGGACCGGGACAGGGATATTGAGACCCAGTACTTC,CAIRDRDRDIETQYF
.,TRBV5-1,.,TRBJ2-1,TGCGCCAGCAGCGCGGGGTGGGTCGTGGAGGGGGCTACTTACAATGAGCAGTTCTTC,CASSAGWVVEGATYNEQFF
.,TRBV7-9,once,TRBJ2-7,TGTGCCAGCAGCCGAGGCGGGGAGCAGTACTTC,CASSRGGEQYF
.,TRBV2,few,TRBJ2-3,TGTGCCGGCCGTGACCCGGGGAGATTAGCAGATACGCAGTATTTT,CAGRDPGRLADTQYF
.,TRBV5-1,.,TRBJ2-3,TGCGCCAGCAGCTTGTTGCAGGCTAGCACAGATACGCAGTATTTT,CASSLLQASTDTQYF
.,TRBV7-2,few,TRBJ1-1,TGTGCCAGCAGCCCAATGAACACTGAAGCTTTCTTT,CASSPMNTEAFF
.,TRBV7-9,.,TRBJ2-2,TGTGCCAGCAGCTTATCCCCAGGGAACACCGGGGAGCTGTTTTTT,CASSLSPGNTGELFF
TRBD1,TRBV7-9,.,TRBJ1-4,TGTGCCAGCAGCCCTGGACAGGGTAATGAAAAACTGTTTTTT,CASSPGQGNEKLFF
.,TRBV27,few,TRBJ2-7,TGTGCCAGCACCCCCCACGGTTTAAGCTCCTACGAGCAGTACTTC,CASTPHGLSSYEQYF